Shown below are 21 T cell receptor beta chains from a single sample sequenced in a study of blood T cell repertoires in COVID-19. Sequencing used immunoSEQ multiplex PCR; TCRdb keeps in-frame clones, though not all of them. The profile shows 110,000 to 150,000 clones, almost 85% of them singletons. Sequenced sample: PBMCs or T cells enriched from blood (not recorded which). Source of these receptors: a man between 35 and 55 years old with acute COVID-19.

This chain connects TRBV7-2 to TRBJ2-1; tentative D call: TRBD1 (7 bases). Germline V gene sequence: CDR1 SGHTA, CDR2 FQGNSA. V was trimmed by 1 base and J by 4 bases, leaving 11 bases between them. CDR3 size: 15 residues. CDR3 sequence (DNA): TGTGCCAGCAGCTTAGTGTCAGGGGGGTACAATGAGCAGTTCTTC. Its translation is CASSLVSGGYNEQFF.

V is TRBV6-5 and J is TRBJ1-5; D is unresolved. Trimming stripped 5 bases from V and 4 bases from J, with 12 bases between. The germline gives CDR1 MNHEY, CDR2 SVGAGI. The CDR3 totals 14 residues. CDR3 region: CASSSRGNNQPQHF. As DNA, the CDR3 is TGTGCCAGCAGTAGCCGGGGAAATAATCAGCCCCAGCATTTT.

This clone came up a few times. CDR3 sequence (DNA): TGTGCCAGCAGTTTCCCTATCCATCTAGCGGGAGCATACAATGAGCAGTTCTTC. This gives the protein CASSFPIHLAGAYNEQFF. The rearrangement uses TRBV28 and TRBJ2-1; TRBD2 matches at 10 bases. The junction had 12 bases not matched to a gene; V was cut back by 3 bases and J by 4 bases. This CDR3 has 18 residues. The germline gives CDR1 MDHEN, CDR2 SYDVKM.

The gene calls are TRBV5-1 and TRBJ1-1; no clear D. Germline loops: CDR1 SGHRS, CDR2 YFSETQ. Trimming removed 2 bases from V and 1 base from J, with 15 bases in between. This CDR3 region has 16 residues. CDR3 sequence (DNA): TGCGCCAGCAGCTTTTTGGCGGAACCTTCGAACACTGAAGCTTTCTTT. Its translation: CASSFLAEPSNTEAFF.

The chain uses TRBV7-2 and TRBJ1-2; perhaps TRBD1 as D (5 bases). The CDR3 has 16 residues. V gave up 6 bases and J gave up 1 base, with 18 bases separating them. CDR1 is SGHTA and CDR2 is FQGNSA in the germline V gene. CDR3 DNA sequence: TGTGCCAGCAGTCCTGGGGGGTCAGGGAGTAACTATGGCTACACCTTC. Protein sequence: CASSPGGSGSNYGYTF.

The chain joins TRBV5-1 to TRBJ2-3, with 8 bases matching TRBD2. The CDR3 consists of 15 residues. CDR1 SGHRS and CDR2 YFSETQ come from the germline V gene. V gave up 1 base and J gave up 4 bases; unmatched junction bases: 5. The CDR3 DNA is TGCGCCAGCAGCTTGTCCCAGCGGGGGCCAGATACGCAGTATTTT. It yields the protein CASSLSQRGPDTQYF.

This sequence joins TRBV30 and TRBJ2-5; 13 positions match TRBD2. V gave up 2 bases and J gave up 5 bases; unmatched junction bases: 5. The V gene's germline CDR1 is GTSNPN and CDR2 SVGIG (reference sequence). The CDR3 sequence is 15 residues long. CDR3 coding DNA: TGTGCCTGGAGTCCCGGACTAGCGGGAGTGGAGACCCAGTACTTC. It yields the protein CAWSPGLAGVETQYF.

The genes are TRBV6-1 and TRBJ2-2; TRBD2 agrees at 7 bases. Trimming at V came to 4 bases and at J to 5 bases, leaving 10 bases not matched to a gene. Per the germline V gene, CDR1 is MNHNS and CDR2 is SASEGT. The length of the CDR3 is 16 residues. As DNA, the CDR3 is TGTGCCAGCAGTGGGGACCCGAAAGCGGGGACCGGGGAGCTGTTTTTT. Its protein is CASSGDPKAGTGELFF.

V gene TRBV18 combines with J gene TRBJ1-3; 9 bases line up with TRBD1. Germline assignment: CDR1 KGHSH and CDR2 LQKENI. Trimming took 0 bases from V and 0 from J; bases not matched to a gene: 0. CDR3 length: 16 residues. CDR3 sequence (DNA): TGTGCCAGCTCACCACCGGGACAGGGCTCTGGAAACACCATATATTTT. Translation gives CASSPPGQGSGNTIYF.

The chain is built from TRBV11-2 and TRBJ2-1; weak D call: TRBD2 (5 bases). V was cut by 1 base and J by 8 bases, with 15 bases left in between. There are 15 residues in the CDR3. Germline V gives CDR1 SGHAT, CDR2 FQNNGV. The CDR3 protein is CASSLGVIGSDEQFF. The CDR3, as DNA: TGTGCCAGCAGCTTAGGGGTTATTGGTAGCGATGAGCAGTTCTTC.

The chain uses TRBV7-6 and TRBJ1-1; a weak D match, TRBD1 (6 bases). The CDR3 is made up of 13 amino acids. Germline lookup yields CDR1 SGHVS and CDR2 FNYEAQ. Trimming took 5 bases from V and 5 from J, leaving 12 bases between them. This chain's CDR3 is CASSRGQTTEAFF. The DNA of the CDR3 is TGTGCCAGCAGCCGAGGACAGACAACTGAAGCTTTCTTT.

The V gene is TRBV5-4, the J gene TRBJ2-5, with D tentatively TRBD2 (5 bases). From germline, CDR1 is SGHNT and CDR2 YYREEE (reference sequence). This CDR3 is 14 amino acids long. The ends were cut back, 1 base at V and 3 bases at J, with 10 bases in the middle. CDR3 amino acids: CASSLWTRKETQYF. CDR3 nucleotide sequence: TGTGCCAGCAGCTTGTGGACTCGGAAAGAGACCCAGTACTTC.

This clone has just a few counts. The V and J genes are TRBV27 and TRBJ2-2; TRBD2 might be the D (6 bases). Germline V gene lookup returns CDR1 MNHEY and CDR2 SMNVEV (reference sequence). The CDR3 is made up of 16 amino acids. V was cut by 4 bases and J by 0 bases, with 12 bases left in between. CDR3 DNA: TGTGCCAGCAGTTCCTCCTGGGAGGCGAACACCGGGGAGCTGTTTTTT. This codes for CASSSSWEANTGELFF.

This rearrangement joins TRBV2 to TRBJ2-2; TRBD2 might be the D (5 bases). CDR1 SNHLY and CDR2 FYNNEI come from the germline V gene. CDR3 length: 15 residues. The germline V and J ends were trimmed by 6 bases and 6 bases, with 17 bases remaining between them. As DNA, the CDR3 is TGTGCCAGCAGCCCCCACCGGGATCACCCCGGGGAGCTGTTTTTT. Its translation: CASSPHRDHPGELFF.

This chain connects TRBV19 to TRBJ2-1, with D maybe TRBD2 (5 bases). CDR1 and CDR2 (germline): LNHDA, SQIVND (reference sequence). This CDR3 spans 14 amino acids. The V end lost 4 bases, the J end lost 0 bases, and 7 bases lay between the germline ends. This CDR3 reads CASSNRDSYNEQFF. The CDR3 DNA sequence: TGTGCCAGTAGTAATCGGGACTCCTACAATGAGCAGTTCTTC.

The V and J genes are TRBV4-1 and TRBJ2-2; D uncertain. The germline CDR1 and CDR2 sequences are MGHRA and YSYEKL. Between the trimmed V and J ends, which lost 1 base and 1 base, there was a span of 10 bases. CDR3 length: 16 amino acids. The CDR3 sequence: CASSQVPIVNTGELFF. The CDR3 nucleotides read TGCGCCAGCAGCCAAGTTCCAATAGTGAACACCGGGGAGCTGTTTTTT.

The CDR3 DNA sequence: TGTGCCAGCAGTCTACGACAGGGATACGAGCAGTACTTC. It is translated as CASSLRQGYEQYF. V gene TRBV6-5 combines with J gene TRBJ2-7; TRBD1 matches at 7 bases. Germline V CDR1 and CDR2: MNHEY, SVGAGI. With V trimmed by 5 bases and J by 4 bases, 5 bases remained unmatched. This CDR3 is built from 13 residues.

CDR3 coding DNA: TGTGCCAGCAGTAAGCCTGGGACAGGGGGCGAGCAGTACTTC. Its protein is CASSKPGTGGEQYF. The chain combines TRBV6-5 with TRBJ2-7, with 11 bases aligning to TRBD1. The CDR3 consists of 14 residues. J was trimmed by 6 bases and V by 5 bases; bases with no gene match: 6. Per the germline V gene, CDR1 is MNHEY and CDR2 is SVGAGI.

The chain uses TRBV28 and TRBJ1-5, with a weak D call TRBD1 (5 bases). The CDR3 runs 15 residues. V was shortened by 2 bases and J by 2 bases, with 10 bases between the two germline ends. Germline-derived CDR1 and CDR2 are MDHEN and SYDVKM. CDR3 sequence (DNA): TGTGCCAGCAGTTTAGACAGCCTAGGCAATCAGCCCCAGCATTTT. It codes for CASSLDSLGNQPQHF.

The rearrangement uses TRBV5-4 and TRBJ2-7; 8 bases match TRBD2. This CDR3 is 16 amino acids long. The V segment lost 0 bases and the J segment 4 bases; nucleotides outside the gene matches: 9. In germline, CDR1 is SGHNT, CDR2 YYREEE (reference sequence). This chain's CDR3 is CASSLASGRSNYEQYF. The CDR3 DNA reads TGTGCCAGCAGCTTGGCTAGCGGGCGTAGTAATTACGAGCAGTACTTC. The complete variable domain, with remaining parts taken from reference TRBV5-4 and TRBJ2-7, reads ETGVTQSPTHLIKTRGQQVTLRCSSQSGHNTVSWYQQALGQGPQFIFQYYREEENGRGNFPPRFSGLQFPNYSSELNVNALELDDSALYLCASSLASGRSNYEQYFGPGTRLTVT.

This clone was seen once. The gene calls are TRBV19 and TRBJ1-1; a possible D gene is TRBD1 (5 bases). The CDR3 is 16 residues long. Germline CDR1 reads LNHDA; CDR2 reads SQIVND (reference sequence). The germline V and J ends were trimmed by 2 bases and 2 bases, with 15 bases remaining between them. The CDR3 coding sequence is TGTGCCAGTAGTATAAGAGATGGGGCACACAACACTGAAGCTTTCTTT. As protein: CASSIRDGAHNTEAFF.